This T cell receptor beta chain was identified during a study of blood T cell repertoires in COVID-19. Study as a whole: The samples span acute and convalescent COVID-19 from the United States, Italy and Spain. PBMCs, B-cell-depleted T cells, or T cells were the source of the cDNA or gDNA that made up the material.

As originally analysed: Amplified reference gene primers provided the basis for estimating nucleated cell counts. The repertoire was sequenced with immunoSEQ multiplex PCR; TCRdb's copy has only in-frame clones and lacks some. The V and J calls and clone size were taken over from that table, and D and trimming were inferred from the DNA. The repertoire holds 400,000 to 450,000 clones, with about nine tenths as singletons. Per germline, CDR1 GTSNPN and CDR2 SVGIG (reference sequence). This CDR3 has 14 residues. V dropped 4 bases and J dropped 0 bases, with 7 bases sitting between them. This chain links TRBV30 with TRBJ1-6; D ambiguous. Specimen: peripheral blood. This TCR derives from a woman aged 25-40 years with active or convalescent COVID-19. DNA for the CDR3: TGTGCCTGGATGGGAGGCTCCTATAATTCACCCCTCCACTTT. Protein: CAWMGGSYNSPLHF. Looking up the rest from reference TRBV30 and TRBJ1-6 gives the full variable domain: SQTIHQWPATLVQPVGSPLSLECTVEGTSNPNLYWYRQAAGRGLQLLFYSVGIGQISSEVPQNLSASRPQDRQFILSSKKLLLSDSGFYLCAWMGGSYNSPLHFGNGTRLTVT.